The T cell receptor beta chain described here comes from a study of cytomegalovirus exposure and HLA in healthy donors. In the PCR, 60 Vbeta and 13 Jbeta primers were used. The data were produced by immunoSEQ multiplex PCR, yet TCRdb's version contains in-frame clones alone and is incomplete. The table includes under 200,000 clones, 60% to 80% detected once. The sample holds a few counts of this clone. Its antigen is undetermined. Study-level findings and limits: A likely sequencing artifact accounted for one observed cluster of highly shared sequence variants. As a later analysis showed, a missense DCLRE1C variant was linked to trimming of TCR beta V- and J-genes. Earlier results showed most TCR beta V segments being productive about 90% or about 30% of the time. Later analysis suggested links between common viral pathogens and several top significant clusters.

Germline values: CDR1 SGHRS, CDR2 YFSETQ. The V and J ends lost 1 base and 7 bases, in that order; junction bases with no gene match: 6. The CDR3 runs to 15 residues. Input material: PBMCs. The V call is TRBV5-1, the J call TRBJ2-1; 9 bases are shared with TRBD2. The TCR originated in a man between 35 and 55 years old in good health and CMV-seronegative. Written as DNA, the CDR3 is TGCGCCAGCAGCTTGAGGCTAGCGGGGATAAATGAGCAGTTCTTC. Translated: CASSLRLAGINEQFF.